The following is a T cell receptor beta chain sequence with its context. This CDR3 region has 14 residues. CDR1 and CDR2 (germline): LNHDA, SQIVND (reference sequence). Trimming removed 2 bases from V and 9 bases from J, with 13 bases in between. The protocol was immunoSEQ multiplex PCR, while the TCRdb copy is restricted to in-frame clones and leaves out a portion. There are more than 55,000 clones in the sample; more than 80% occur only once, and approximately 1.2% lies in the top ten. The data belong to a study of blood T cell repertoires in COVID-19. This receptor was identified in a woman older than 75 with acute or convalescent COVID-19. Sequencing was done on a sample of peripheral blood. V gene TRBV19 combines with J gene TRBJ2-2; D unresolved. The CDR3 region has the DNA TGTGCCAGTAGTATAATACAGACCCACCGGGAGCTGTTTTTT. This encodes CASSIIQTHRELFF.